Listed here are 29 T cell receptor beta chains from one sample, sequenced in a study of vaccination and CD4 T cells after COVID-19. These receptors' antigens are unknown. The Oncomine TCR Beta short-read assay was applied to DNA of cultured CD4+ T cells. Using its own MiXCR run on the PCR reads, TCRdb lists one record per CDR3 protein. The table lists approximately 20,000 distinct CDR3 sequences, roughly three fifths of them singletons. Treatment described: roughly nine-day PBMC culture with coronavirus spike peptide pools or control peptides (ViraFEST assay). Specimen: CD4+ T cells from blood, cultured in vitro. These receptor sequences come from a human donor who had recovered from COVID-19.

The chain employs TRBV10-1 and TRBJ2-5; 8 bases line up with TRBD2. Germline V gene sequence: CDR1 WNHNN, CDR2 SYGVQD (reference sequence). The CDR3 covers 14 residues. Trimming at V came to 2 bases and at J to 3 bases, leaving 2 bases not matched to a gene. CDR3 sequence: CASSEGSGKETQYF. CDR3 DNA sequence: TGCGCCAGCAGTGAGGGTAGCGGGAAAGAGACCCAGTACTTC.

The chain joins TRBV24-1 to TRBJ2-5, with 7 positions matching TRBD2. CDR1 and CDR2 from the germline V gene are KGHDR and SFDVKD. The V segment lost 1 base and the J segment 1 base; nucleotides outside the gene matches: 2. The CDR3 consists of 15 residues. The CDR3 sequence is CATSDFRGVQETQYF. The CDR3 DNA is TGTGCCACCAGTGATTTCCGGGGGGTCCAAGAGACCCAGTACTTC.

In DNA, the CDR3 is TGTGCCAGCAGTCCCGGGGGATTCTATGGCTACACCTTC. This encodes CASSPGGFYGYTF. V usage is TRBV28 and J usage is TRBJ1-2, with D possibly being TRBD1 (5 bases). Germline CDR1 and CDR2: MDHEN and SYDVKM. This CDR3 is 13 amino acids long. V lost 5 bases to trimming and J lost 4 bases, with 11 bases between them.

This rearrangement joins TRBV5-6 to TRBJ2-3; D not resolved. The CDR3 contains 15 residues. Per germline, CDR1 SGHDT and CDR2 YYEEEE. V dropped 4 bases and J dropped 4 bases, with 16 bases sitting between them. For the CDR3, the DNA is TGTGCCAGCAGCCTGGACCCCGCCCCCCCAGATACGCAGTATTTT. This encodes CASSLDPAPPDTQYF.

The rearrangement joins TRBV20-1 to TRBJ2-1; 7 bases fit TRBD2. V lost 0 bases to trimming and J lost 7 bases; unmatched junction nucleotides: 12. The CDR3 loop spans 16 amino acids. Per germline, CDR1 DFQATT and CDR2 SNEGSKA (reference sequence). This chain's CDR3 is CSARDLLAGVVNEQFF. CDR3 nucleotide sequence: TGCAGTGCTAGAGATCTACTGGCGGGAGTCGTAAATGAGCAGTTCTTC.

This chain links TRBV28 with TRBJ1-2; 7 positions match TRBD1. The CDR3 contains 13 residues. V gave up 6 bases and J gave up 7 bases; unmatched junction bases: 8. Germline V CDR1 and CDR2: MDHEN, SYDVKM. DNA of the CDR3: TGTGCCAGCAGACAAGGGGGCGTGGGTGGCTACACCTTC. It translates to CASRQGGVGGYTF.

This clonotype was seen a single time. This rearrangement joins TRBV19 to TRBJ1-2, with 7 bases lining up with TRBD1. V lost 2 bases to trimming and J lost 3 bases; unmatched junction nucleotides: 0. There are 13 residues in the CDR3. The V gene's germline CDR1 is LNHDA and CDR2 SQIVND (reference sequence). The CDR3 DNA reads TGTGCCAGTAGTATAACAGGGGACTATGGCTACACCTTC. It encodes CASSITGDYGYTF.

This chain links TRBV19 with TRBJ1-5; a weak D match, TRBD1 (6 bases). Trimming shortened V by 6 bases and J by 5 bases, and 20 bases separated the two germline ends. The CDR3 covers 16 residues. The germline gives CDR1 LNHDA, CDR2 SQIVND (reference sequence). The CDR3 protein is CASRSWIGGPDQPQHF. CDR3 nucleotide sequence: TGTGCCAGTAGGTCATGGATAGGGGGTCCGGATCAGCCCCAGCATTTT. Filled out from reference TRBV19 and TRBJ1-5, the complete variable domain reads DGGITQSPKYLFRKEGQNVTLSCEQNLNHDAMYWYRQDPGQGLRLIYYSQIVNDFQKGDIAEGYSVSREKKESFPLTVTSAQKNPTAFYLCASRSWIGGPDQPQHFGDGTRLSIL.

The chain joins TRBV6-1 to TRBJ1-4; 9 bases are a match to TRBD1. CDR1 and CDR2 (germline): MNHNS, SASEGT. The V gene end was trimmed by 5 bases and the J gene end by 5 bases; junction bases not matched to a gene: 3. This CDR3 region has 14 residues. The CDR3 loop is CASSTGGGNEKLFF. The CDR3 DNA sequence: TGTGCCAGCAGTACAGGGGGCGGGAATGAAAAACTGTTTTTT.

The rearrangement uses TRBV6-1 and TRBJ2-7, with TRBD1 matching over 7 bases. Trimming at V came to 7 bases and at J to 3 bases, leaving 12 bases not matched to a gene. This CDR3 has 15 amino acids. Germline-derived CDR1 and CDR2 are MNHNS and SASEGT. As DNA, the CDR3 is TGTGCCAGCACTACACAGGGGACCGGCCGCTACGAGCAGTACTTC. Its translation: CASTTQGTGRYEQYF.

V gene TRBV5-5 combines with J gene TRBJ1-2; D unclear. The CDR3 contains 14 residues. Deletions cut 4 bases from V and 8 bases from J, with 18 bases between. The germline V gene has CDR1 SGHKS and CDR2 YYEKEE (reference sequence). In nucleotides, the CDR3 is TGTGCCAGCAGCCCCGAGGCCCGGGGTCACGGCTACACCTTC. Translating it yields CASSPEARGHGYTF.

The genes are TRBV11-3 and TRBJ2-1; D not resolved. The germline V gene encodes CDR1 SGHNT and CDR2 YENEEA. With 3 bases removed from V and 3 bases from J, the gap between germline ends came to 0 bases. The CDR3 spans 11 residues. The CDR3 loop reads CASSFYNEQFF. The CDR3 DNA reads TGTGCCAGCAGCTTCTACAATGAGCAGTTCTTC.

The rearrangement joins TRBV20-1 to TRBJ2-5; 12 bases map to TRBD2. V lost 0 bases and J lost 1; bases outside the gene matches: 3. Per germline, CDR1 DFQATT and CDR2 SNEGSKA (reference sequence). CDR3 length: 16 residues. The CDR3 sequence: CSARELAGGSQETQYF. The CDR3 DNA follows: TGCAGTGCTAGAGAACTAGCGGGAGGATCCCAAGAGACCCAGTACTTC.

The rearrangement uses TRBV28 and TRBJ2-7; weak D call: TRBD1 (6 bases). V was cut by 3 bases and J by 6 bases, with 15 bases left in between. This CDR3 region has 14 residues. CDR1 and CDR2 (germline): MDHEN, SYDVKM. CDR3 DNA sequence: TGTGCCAGCAGTTTGACAGGCTCTGGCGGCGAGCAGTACTTC. It is translated as CASSLTGSGGEQYF.

The rearrangement links TRBV14 to TRBJ1-2; maybe TRBD1 (6 bases). CDR1 and CDR2 (germline): SGHDN, FVKESK. Trimming pared 8 bases from V and 3 bases from J, leaving 13 bases between. This CDR3 has 13 residues. CDR3 coding DNA: TGTGCCAGCTCCGAGGGGGGCGACTATGGCTACACCTTC. Its protein is CASSEGGDYGYTF.

The chain couples TRBV10-3 to TRBJ2-5; 7 positions agree with TRBD2. Germline CDR1 is ENHRY and CDR2 is SYGVKD. V lost 3 bases to trimming and J lost 0 bases; unmatched junction nucleotides: 4. The CDR3 totals 15 residues. CDR3 nucleotides: TGTGCCATCAGTGATGATAGCGGGTACCAAGAGACCCAGTACTTC. As protein: CAISDDSGYQETQYF.

This clonotype was recorded a few times. The chain carries TRBV19 and TRBJ1-5; D possibly corresponds to TRBD1 (5 bases). Germline V lookup: CDR1 LNHDA, CDR2 SQIVND (reference sequence). Between the trimmed V and J ends, which lost 3 bases and 4 bases, there was a span of 13 bases. The CDR3 length is 15 residues. CDR3 nucleotides: TGTGCCAGTAGTATGGAGGGGTCGGGGAATCAGCCCCAGCATTTT. Protein product: CASSMEGSGNQPQHF.

The genes are TRBV27 and TRBJ1-4, with a tentative D call TRBD1 (5 bases). The germline V and J ends were trimmed by 8 bases and 5 bases, with 21 bases remaining between them. The CDR3 totals 16 residues. CDR1 is MNHEY and CDR2 is SMNVEV in the germline V gene (reference sequence). This CDR3 reads CASGVGGRNRNEKLFF. CDR3 DNA sequence: TGTGCCAGCGGCGTGGGGGGTAGGAACAGGAATGAAAAACTGTTTTTT.

This clonotype was observed a few times. V and J are TRBV20-1 and TRBJ1-5; D unresolved. Trimming removed 1 base at V and 0 bases at J, with 7 bases between. CDR1 is DFQATT and CDR2 is SNEGSKA in the germline V gene (reference sequence). This CDR3 has 14 residues. The CDR3 bases are TGCAGTGCTAGAGCCGGGGATAGCAATCAGCCCCAGCATTTT. Its translation: CSARAGDSNQPQHF.

The genes are TRBV6-5 and TRBJ1-1; TRBD1 aligns across 7 bases. The CDR3 totals 14 residues. The germline CDR1 and CDR2 sequences are MNHEY and SVGAGI. After removal of 4 bases from V and 4 bases from J, the junction contained 6 bases not matched to a gene. The CDR3 coding sequence is TGTGCCAGCAGTTTCAGGGGGGCTAGCACTGAAGCTTTCTTT. Translating it yields CASSFRGASTEAFF.

This clonotype was counted a few times. The genes are TRBV5-4 and TRBJ2-5; 9 bases align to TRBD1. The V segment lost 5 bases and the J segment 5 bases; nucleotides outside the gene matches: 7. Germline V lookup: CDR1 SGHNT, CDR2 YYREEE (reference sequence). The CDR3 runs to 14 residues. CDR3 sequence (DNA): TGTGCCAGCAGTGTAACAGGGGGCAAGGAGACCCAGTACTTC. This codes for CASSVTGGKETQYF.

This clonotype was seen a single time. The chain uses TRBV7-3 and TRBJ2-7; possibly TRBD2 for D (5 bases). Trimming took 2 bases from V and 1 from J, leaving 9 bases between them. CDR3 length equals 14 residues. Per germline, CDR1 SGHTA and CDR2 FQGTGA. CDR3 in amino acids: CASSLDYNSYEQYF. Here the CDR3 DNA reads TGTGCCAGCAGCTTAGACTATAATTCCTACGAGCAGTACTTC.

This chain joins TRBV28 and TRBJ1-6, with 7 bases that match TRBD1. The CDR3 is 15 residues long. Germline lookup yields CDR1 MDHEN and CDR2 SYDVKM. V was pared by 4 bases and J by 7 bases, with 7 bases of the junction left unmatched. CDR3 in amino acids: CASSSLDRDNSPLHF. DNA of the CDR3: TGTGCCAGCAGTTCCCTCGACAGGGACAATTCACCCCTCCACTTT.

The rearrangement joins TRBV6-2 or TRBV6-3 to TRBJ1-1; D perhaps matches TRBD1 (6 bases). With 6 bases removed from V and 2 bases from J, the gap between germline ends came to 10 bases. Germline V gene sequence: CDR1 MNHEY, CDR2 SVGEGT. This CDR3 contains 13 residues. The CDR3 is CASRGQLNTEAFF. The CDR3 DNA is TGTGCCAGCAGAGGACAGCTAAACACTGAAGCTTTCTTT.

V is TRBV12-3 or TRBV12-4 and J is TRBJ1-1; D remains unclear. Trimming pared 3 bases from V and 8 bases from J, leaving 19 bases between. This CDR3 is built from 15 residues. The CDR3 loop reads CASSLTGNVGREAFF. CDR3 nucleotides: TGTGCCAGCAGTTTGACGGGGAATGTTGGCCGAGAAGCTTTCTTT.

This chain links TRBV6-1 with TRBJ2-3; tentatively, D is TRBD1 or TRBD2 (5 bases each). Trimming cost V 8 bases and J 3 bases, with 24 bases left between them. Germline V CDR1 and CDR2: MNHNS, SASEGT. The CDR3 sequence is 17 residues long. Written as DNA, the CDR3 is TGTGCCAGCTGGGGGTTCAGTCGGGCTACTCGGACAGATACGCAGTATTTT. It is translated as CASWGFSRATRTDTQYF.

The gene calls are TRBV5-1 and TRBJ2-1, with unresolved D. The CDR3 totals 13 residues. Looked up from germline, CDR1 is SGHRS and CDR2 is YFSETQ. Trimming took 4 bases from V and 7 from J, leaving 12 bases between them. CDR3 region: CASSGRTANEQFF. CDR3 bases: TGCGCCAGCAGCGGACGGACGGCAAATGAGCAGTTCTTC. The whole variable domain, filled in from reference TRBV5-1 and TRBJ2-1, reads KAGVTQTPRYLIKTRGQQVTLSCSPISGHRSVSWYQQTPGQGLQFLFEYFSETQRNKGNFPGRFSGRQFSNSRSEMNVSTLELGDSALYLCASSGRTANEQFFGPGTRLTVL.

In its sample, this clonotype was seen a few times. The chain employs TRBV11-3 and TRBJ1-1; a possible D gene is TRBD1 (6 bases). This CDR3 has 12 residues. In germline, CDR1 is SGHNT, CDR2 YENEEA. V was cut by 10 bases and J by 5 bases, with 14 bases left in between. CDR3 in amino acids: CATAGARTEAFF. CDR3 DNA: TGTGCCACTGCGGGGGCAAGAACTGAAGCTTTCTTT. The full variable domain, completed using reference TRBV11-3 and TRBJ1-1, is EAGVVQSPRYKIIEKKQPVAFWCNPISGHNTLYWYLQNLGQGPELLIRYENEEAVDDSQLPKDRFSAERLKGVDSTLKIQPAELGDSAVYLCATAGARTEAFFGQGTRLTVV.

The rearrangement joins TRBV28 to TRBJ1-5; 9 bases map to TRBD1. V was clipped by 5 bases and J by 6 bases; unmatched bases: 11. CDR1 is MDHEN and CDR2 is SYDVKM in the germline V gene. This CDR3 spans 16 amino acids. CDR3 protein: CASSTSQGAQGQPQHF. CDR3 nucleotide sequence: TGTGCCAGCAGTACTTCACAGGGGGCGCAGGGTCAGCCCCAGCATTTT.